This TCR beta chain is from a study of CD8 T cells in ankylosing spondylitis. Trimming shortened V by 4 bases and J by 4 bases, and 15 bases separated the two germline ends. The CDR3 runs 15 residues. Germline V gives CDR1 SGDLS, CDR2 YYNGEE. The sample holds many counts of this clonotype. What it recognizes is unknown. MiXCR, applied by TCRdb to the 5' RACE reads, yields one record per CDR3 protein. The data show approximately 38,000 distinct CDR3 sequences, about 2.5% seen once. General observations from the study: It was reported that disease-linked clones were significantly enriched in matched ankylosing spondylitis synovial fluid.

The sample comprised blood, either unsorted or a sorted T cell fraction (not recorded which). The rearrangement links TRBV9 to TRBJ2-1; D unclear. The clonotype was recovered from a male donor with ankylosing spondylitis or in good health (not recorded which). The CDR3: CASSPLVEPYNEQFF. The CDR3 DNA reads TGTGCCAGCAGCCCCCTTGTGGAGCCATACAATGAGCAGTTCTTC. The full variable domain, rest sourced from reference TRBV9 and TRBJ2-1, is DSGVTQTPKHLITATGQRVTLRCSPRSGDLSVYWYQQSLDQGLQFLIQYYNGEERAKGNILERFSAQQFPDLHSELNLSSLELGDSALYFCASSPLVEPYNEQFFGPGTRLTVL.